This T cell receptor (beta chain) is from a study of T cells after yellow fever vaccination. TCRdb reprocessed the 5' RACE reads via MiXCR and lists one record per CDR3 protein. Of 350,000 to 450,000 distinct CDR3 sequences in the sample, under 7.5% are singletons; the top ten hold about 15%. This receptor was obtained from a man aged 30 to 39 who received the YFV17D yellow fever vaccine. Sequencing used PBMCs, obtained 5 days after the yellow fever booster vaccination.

The CDR3 region is CSARPYTGKRAFF. The CDR3 DNA is TGCAGTGCTAGACCCTACACCGGGAAGAGGGCTTTCTTT. The chain couples TRBV20-1 to TRBJ1-1, with D hard to call. This CDR3 has 13 residues. Germline CDR1 reads DFQATT; CDR2 reads SNEGSKA (reference sequence). V was clipped by 2 bases and J by 11 bases, with 18 bases between them.